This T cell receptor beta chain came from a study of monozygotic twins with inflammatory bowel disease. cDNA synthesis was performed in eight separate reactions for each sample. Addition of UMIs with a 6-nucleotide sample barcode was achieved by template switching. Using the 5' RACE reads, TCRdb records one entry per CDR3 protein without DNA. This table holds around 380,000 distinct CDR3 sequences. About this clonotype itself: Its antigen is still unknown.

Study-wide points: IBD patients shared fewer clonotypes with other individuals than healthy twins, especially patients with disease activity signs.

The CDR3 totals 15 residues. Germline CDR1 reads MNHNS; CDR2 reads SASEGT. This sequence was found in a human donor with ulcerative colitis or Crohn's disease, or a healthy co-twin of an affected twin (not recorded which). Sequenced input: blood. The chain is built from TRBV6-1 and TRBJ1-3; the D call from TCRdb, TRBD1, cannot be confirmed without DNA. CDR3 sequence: CASKETDYSGNTIYF.